Below are 22 T cell receptor beta chains sequenced from a single sample in a study of identical twins. TCRdb itself ran the 5' RACE reads through MiXCR, one entry per CDR3 protein. The data contain roughly 690,000 distinct CDR3 sequences, around 5.7% of them seen just once; the ten biggest clones take up roughly 2%. Sequencing was carried out using naive T cells sorted from blood. These receptors came from a man in his late teens or twenties in good health.

The genes are TRBV4-2 and TRBJ2-7; 10 positions match TRBD2. V dropped 1 base and J dropped 1; count of bases not matched to a gene: 7. CDR3 size: 17 residues. CDR1 is LGHNA, CDR2 YNFKEQ, per germline. The CDR3 loop reads CASSQGTLAGDSYEQYF. The CDR3 DNA sequence: TGTGCCAGCAGCCAAGGGACCCTAGCGGGAGATTCCTACGAGCAGTACTTC.

There are a few counts of this clonotype. J is TRBJ2-1 and V is TRBV19; the match to TRBD2 covers 7 bases. The CDR3 loop spans 16 amino acids. Germline V gives CDR1 LNHDA, CDR2 SQIVND (reference sequence). V lost 5 bases to trimming and J lost 4 bases; unmatched junction nucleotides: 11. This CDR3 reads CASSSGLVGLYNEQFF. DNA for the CDR3: TGTGCCAGTAGTTCTGGACTAGTAGGGCTTTACAATGAGCAGTTCTTC.

This clonotype appeared many times. The V and J genes are TRBV6-5 and TRBJ1-1, with 11 positions matching TRBD1. The CDR3 sequence is 17 residues long. Germline trimming cut 2 bases from V and 1 base from J; bases unmatched to any gene: 6. From germline, CDR1 is MNHEY and CDR2 SVGAGI. Here the CDR3 DNA reads TGTGCCAGCAGTTACCGGCGGGACAGGGGGAGGAACACTGAAGCTTTCTTT. Amino acids: CASSYRRDRGRNTEAFF.

This clonotype was detected ten times or more. The chain joins TRBV5-6 to TRBJ1-4; 9 nucleotides line up with TRBD1. The CDR3 contains 16 residues. V gave up 2 bases and J gave up 8 bases; unmatched junction bases: 10. The germline CDR1 and CDR2 sequences are SGHDT and YYEEEE. Written as DNA, the CDR3 is TGTGCCAGCAGCTTTGGACGACAGGGGGAGGGAGAAAAACTGTTTTTT. Protein: CASSFGRQGEGEKLFF. The variable domain in full, completed from reference TRBV5-6 and TRBJ1-4, reads DAGVTQSPTHLIKTRGQQVTLRCSPKSGHDTVSWYQQALGQGPQFIFQYYEEEERQRGNFPDRFSGHQFPNYSSELNVNALLLGDSALYLCASSFGRQGEGEKLFFGSGTQLSVL.

This clonotype showed up just a few times. The CDR3 sequence: CASSPPDRVHEQFF. CDR3 DNA sequence: TGCGCCAGCAGCCCACCGGACAGGGTCCATGAGCAGTTCTTC. This chain links TRBV5-1 with TRBJ2-1; 8 bases agree with TRBD1. Germline V gene sequence: CDR1 SGHRS, CDR2 YFSETQ. J lost 8 bases, V lost 4 bases, and 8 bases had no gene match. This CDR3 region has 14 residues.

This chain links TRBV5-1 with TRBJ1-1; D uncertain. Trimming took 6 bases from V and 2 from J, leaving 11 bases between them. The V gene's germline CDR1 is SGHRS and CDR2 YFSETQ. This CDR3 region has 13 residues. The chain's CDR3 is CASNMDSNTEAFF. The CDR3 nucleotides read TGCGCCAGCAATATGGACTCAAACACTGAAGCTTTCTTT. Based on the CDR3 plus reference TRBV5-1 and TRBJ1-1, the full variable domain is KAGVTQTPRYLIKTRGQQVTLSCSPISGHRSVSWYQQTPGQGLQFLFEYFSETQRNKGNFPGRFSGRQFSNSRSEMNVSTLELGDSALYLCASNMDSNTEAFFGQGTRLTVV.

This clonotype was seen more than once but under ten times. V gene TRBV6-2 or TRBV6-3 combines with J gene TRBJ2-6; 8 bases fit TRBD1. The V and J ends lost 0 bases and 1 base, in that order; junction bases with no gene match: 11. CDR1 is MNHEY, CDR2 SVGEGT, per germline. The CDR3 is 20 residues long. CDR3 in amino acids: CASSYSKLGRDRSGANVLTF. CDR3 nucleotide sequence: TGTGCCAGCAGTTACTCGAAACTGGGACGGGACAGGTCTGGGGCCAACGTCCTGACTTTC.

The V and J genes are TRBV12-3 or TRBV12-4 and TRBJ2-6; TRBD2 is a possible D gene (6 bases). CDR3 length equals 18 residues. V lost 1 base and J lost 0, with 13 bases in between. CDR3 bases: TGTGCCAGCAGTTTAGGCGGGATGCTAAGCTCTGGGGCCAACGTCCTGACTTTC. Its protein is CASSLGGMLSSGANVLTF.

This clonotype showed up many times. The chain couples TRBV25-1 to TRBJ2-1, with TRBD1 as a possible D gene (5 bases). Germline values: CDR1 MGHDK, CDR2 SYGVNS. Trimming removed 11 bases at V and 6 bases at J, with 17 bases between. The CDR3 totals 13 residues. DNA of the CDR3: TGTGCCCTCGCGGCAGGGCCTGGCAATGAGCAGTTCTTC. Translation: CALAAGPGNEQFF.

This clonotype occurred many times. This chain links TRBV20-1 with TRBJ2-2; 13 bases align to TRBD2. This CDR3 has 16 amino acids. Germline V gene data show CDR1 as DFQATT and CDR2 as SNEGSKA (reference sequence). V lost 0 bases and J lost 7; bases outside the gene matches: 5. The CDR3 loop reads CSARDRLAGGLGELFF. The CDR3 nucleotides are TGCAGTGCTAGAGACAGACTAGCGGGAGGCCTCGGGGAGCTGTTTTTT.

The V gene is TRBV29-1, the J gene TRBJ2-7; TRBD2 is a possible D gene (6 bases). Trimming left V 5 bases short and J 3 bases short, with 11 bases between. CDR1 and CDR2 (germline): SQVTM, ANQGSEA. This CDR3 region has 12 residues. The CDR3 nucleotides are TGCAGCGTTCAGGAGGGGATCTACGAGCAGTACTTC. Its translation is CSVQEGIYEQYF.

This clonotype was detected ten times or more. The chain recombines TRBV15 with TRBJ1-5; weak D call: TRBD1 (5 bases). The V end lost 3 bases, the J end lost 4 bases, and 13 bases lay between the germline ends. CDR1 and CDR2 (germline): LNHNV, YYDKDF (reference sequence). The CDR3 contains 15 residues. The CDR3 DNA follows: TGTGCCACCAGCAGGGGCAGGGTGGATAATCAGCCCCAGCATTTT. The encoded protein is CATSRGRVDNQPQHF.

There are many counts of this clonotype. J is TRBJ1-1 and V is TRBV24-1; 9 nucleotides align to TRBD1. With 3 bases clipped from V and 5 bases from J, the junction kept 6 bases outside the gene matches. This CDR3 region has 15 residues. Germline CDR1 reads KGHDR; CDR2 reads SFDVKD. The CDR3 nucleotides read TGTGCCACCAGTGATCCCACAGGGGGCCGTACTGAAGCTTTCTTT. It specifies CATSDPTGGRTEAFF.

At least ten counts were recorded for this clonotype. The J gene is TRBJ2-1, the V gene TRBV7-3; D unclear. Germline V lookup: CDR1 SGHTA, CDR2 FQGTGA. CDR3 length equals 13 residues. V gave up 1 base and J gave up 6 bases, with 7 bases separating them. The CDR3 region is CASSLNLGNEQFF. The CDR3 DNA reads as TGTGCCAGCAGCTTAAATCTAGGCAATGAGCAGTTCTTC.

This rearrangement joins TRBV6-2 or TRBV6-3 to TRBJ2-4; D uncertain. The CDR3 runs to 13 residues. With 6 bases removed from V and 7 bases from J, the gap between germline ends came to 13 bases. Germline CDR1 MNHEY, CDR2 SVGEGT. Written as DNA, the CDR3 is TGTGCCAGCAGCCACCGAACAGATAACATTCAGTACTTC. Its translation: CASSHRTDNIQYF.

This clonotype was observed at least ten times. This sequence joins TRBV7-2 and TRBJ2-1, with no clear D. V was pared by 0 bases and J by 3 bases, with 9 bases between. The CDR3 contains 15 residues. Germline CDR1 is SGHTA and CDR2 is FQGNSA. CDR3 nucleotide sequence: TGTGCCAGCAGCTTAGCAGGCGAGATCTACAATGAGCAGTTCTTC. Its protein is CASSLAGEIYNEQFF.

In its sample, this clonotype was seen many times. This sequence joins TRBV29-1 and TRBJ2-5; TRBD2 is a possible D gene (6 bases). The length of the CDR3 is 13 residues. Trimming stripped 5 bases from V and 5 bases from J, with 15 bases between. Germline CDR1 and CDR2: SQVTM and ANQGSEA. The CDR3 here is CSVLFGRRETQYF. The CDR3 DNA follows: TGCAGCGTTCTTTTTGGGAGGCGTGAGACCCAGTACTTC.

This clonotype showed up just once. V and J are TRBV5-1 and TRBJ2-1; 11 bases fit TRBD2. The length of the CDR3 is 14 residues. CDR1 is SGHRS and CDR2 is YFSETQ in the germline V gene. V was pared by 10 bases and J by 2 bases, with 5 bases of the junction left unmatched. The CDR3 DNA sequence: TGCGCCGGTTCGACTAGCGGGACCTACAATGAGCAGTTCTTC. As protein: CAGSTSGTYNEQFF.

The chain couples TRBV7-2 to TRBJ2-1; 8 nucleotides match TRBD2. The V and J ends lost 5 bases and 7 bases, in that order; junction bases with no gene match: 16. CDR1 is SGHTA and CDR2 is FQGNSA in the germline V gene. The CDR3 consists of 17 residues. The CDR3 bases are TGTGCCAGCAGCAACCGGAGGCGGGATCAGCGGGGGAATGAGCAGTTCTTC. Its translation: CASSNRRRDQRGNEQFF.

The table lists this clonotype with many counts. V gene TRBV28 combines with J gene TRBJ2-1, with D perhaps matching TRBD2 (6 bases). Germline-derived CDR1 and CDR2 are MDHEN and SYDVKM. The V and J ends lost 7 bases and 7 bases respectively, with 26 bases between them. CDR3 length: 17 residues. The CDR3 region has the DNA TGTGCCAGCACCTCCGGGACGGACTATGTATGGGCAAATGAGCAGTTCTTC. Its protein product is CASTSGTDYVWANEQFF.

This clonotype was observed a handful of times. The chain combines TRBV7-2 with TRBJ2-3; 10 positions match TRBD2. The length of the CDR3 is 14 residues. The V and J ends lost 7 bases and 6 bases, in that order; junction bases with no gene match: 7. From germline, CDR1 is SGHTA and CDR2 FQGNSA. CDR3 protein: CASTDLAGADTQYF. DNA for the CDR3: TGTGCCAGCACCGACCTAGCGGGAGCGGATACGCAGTATTTT.

This clonotype was recorded at least ten times. The rearrangement uses TRBV20-1 and TRBJ2-7; 10 nucleotides line up with TRBD2. This CDR3 region has 15 residues. Germline values: CDR1 DFQATT, CDR2 SNEGSKA (reference sequence). The junction had 5 bases not matched to a gene; V was cut back by 2 bases and J by 1 base. CDR3 in DNA: TGCAGTGCTAGAAGTCGTAGCGGGGGGTCCTACGAGCAGTACGTC. Translation: CSARSRSGGSYEQYV.